Presented here are 28 T cell receptor beta chains from one specimen sequenced in a study of memory CD4+ T cells and cytomegalovirus serostatus. The sort gate was single viable CD3+CD4+CD8-CD45RO+ cells for memory CD4+ T cells. The repertoire was sequenced with immunoSEQ multiplex PCR; TCRdb's copy has only in-frame clones and lacks some. This sample yields about 50,000 clones, of which 82% are seen a single time; about 0.6% belongs to the top ten. Sequencing was carried out using memory CD4+ T cells from blood. The receptors shown here come from an adult in good health and CMV-seronegative.

This chain joins TRBV19 and TRBJ2-3, with 11 nucleotides matching TRBD2. The ends lost 7 bases at V and 2 bases at J; junction bases unmatched: 5. From germline, CDR1 is LNHDA and CDR2 SQIVND (reference sequence). This CDR3 comprises 15 residues. Here the CDR3 DNA reads TGTGCCAGTAAACTAGCGGGGGAGTTCACAGATACGCAGTATTTT. Protein sequence: CASKLAGEFTDTQYF.

The V call is TRBV11-2, the J call TRBJ1-5; unclear D gene. The germline V gene encodes CDR1 SGHAT and CDR2 FQNNGV. The V end was cut by 3 bases, the J end by 6 bases, with 12 bases between. The CDR3 has 14 amino acids. This chain's CDR3 is CASSFSSTGQPQHF. The DNA of the CDR3 is TGTGCCAGCAGCTTCTCAAGTACTGGTCAGCCCCAGCATTTT.

The gene calls are TRBV10-3 and TRBJ2-7; 11 bases agree with TRBD1. This CDR3 is built from 15 residues. V lost 6 bases, J lost 4 bases, and 8 bases stayed unmatched. Germline V lookup: CDR1 ENHRY, CDR2 SYGVKD. CDR3 protein: CAIRPGTGGIYEQYF. CDR3 DNA: TGTGCCATCAGACCCGGGACAGGGGGTATATACGAGCAGTACTTC.

The V call is TRBV29-1, the J call TRBJ1-1; 7 bases map to TRBD1. The CDR3 is made up of 13 amino acids. The V gene's germline CDR1 is SQVTM and CDR2 ANQGSEA. V lost 2 bases, J lost 8 bases, and 8 bases stayed unmatched. CDR3 DNA: TGCAGCGTTGAAAGGGGGCGGGTATCCGAAGCTTTCTTT. Translation: CSVERGRVSEAFF. Variable domain in full (rest from reference TRBV29-1 and TRBJ1-1): SAVISQKPSRDICQRGTSLTIQCQVDSQVTMMFWYRQQPGQSLTLIATANQGSEATYESGFVIDKFPISRPNLTFSTLTVSNMSPEDSSIYLCSVERGRVSEAFFGQGTRLTVV.

For the CDR3, the DNA is TGTGCCAGCTCACCACAGGGGGCCACTGGAAACACCATATATTTT. This encodes CASSPQGATGNTIYF. This chain uses TRBV18 with TRBJ1-3, with 7 bases lining up with TRBD1. Per the germline V gene, CDR1 is KGHSH and CDR2 is LQKENI. The CDR3 has 15 residues. J lost 2 bases, V lost 1 base, and 2 bases had no gene match.

V is TRBV7-9 and J is TRBJ2-7; D not certain. Per germline, CDR1 SEHNR and CDR2 FQNEAQ (reference sequence). V gave up 4 bases and J gave up 0 bases, with 10 bases separating them. This CDR3 region has 14 residues. CDR3 sequence (DNA): TGTGCCAGCAGCTACGGACGGTTCTCCTACGAGCAGTACTTC. Protein product: CASSYGRFSYEQYF. The whole variable domain, filled in from reference TRBV7-9 and TRBJ2-7, reads DTGVSQNPRHKITKRGQNVTFRCDPISEHNRLYWYRQTLGQGPEFLTYFQNEAQLEKSRLLSDRFSAERPKGSFSTLEIQRTEQGDSAMYLCASSYGRFSYEQYFGPGTRLTVT.

V is TRBV27 and J is TRBJ2-4, with a weak D call TRBD1 (5 bases). CDR3 length equals 13 residues. V gave up 1 base and J gave up 10 bases, with 11 bases separating them. Germline CDR1 is MNHEY and CDR2 is SMNVEV (reference sequence). The CDR3 region has the DNA TGTGCCAGCAGTTTATACCCAGGGCGGATTCAGTACTTC. It is translated as CASSLYPGRIQYF.

This chain links TRBV28 with TRBJ1-1; the D gene is possibly TRBD1 (5 bases). Germline assignment: CDR1 MDHEN and CDR2 SYDVKM. CDR3 size: 18 residues. V dropped 3 bases and J dropped 4 bases, with 24 bases sitting between them. CDR3 nucleotide sequence: TGTGCCAGCAGTTTTGACGCTCGGTCCATGGAGCAGGGCACTGAAGCTTTCTTT. It specifies CASSFDARSMEQGTEAFF.

The rearrangement uses TRBV5-4 and TRBJ2-5; 11 nucleotides line up with TRBD2. From germline, CDR1 is SGHNT and CDR2 YYREEE (reference sequence). The V segment lost 4 bases and the J segment 5 bases; nucleotides outside the gene matches: 13. The CDR3 runs to 17 residues. This CDR3 is CASSNLMSSGGRETQYF. The CDR3 DNA follows: TGTGCCAGCAGCAACCTCATGTCTAGCGGGGGGAGGGAGACCCAGTACTTC. The full variable domain, in which reference TRBV5-4 and TRBJ2-5 provide the parts outside the CDR3, is ETGVTQSPTHLIKTRGQQVTLRCSSQSGHNTVSWYQQALGQGPQFIFQYYREEENGRGNFPPRFSGLQFPNYSSELNVNALELDDSALYLCASSNLMSSGGRETQYFGPGTRLLVL.

The V call is TRBV2, the J call TRBJ2-3, with D possibly being TRBD2 (6 bases). CDR1 is SNHLY and CDR2 is FYNNEI in the germline V gene. Trimming removed 4 bases at V and 2 bases at J, with 13 bases between. The CDR3 has 15 amino acids. CDR3 nucleotide sequence: TGTGCCAGCAGTGTTGGAGGGGACCCCACAGATACGCAGTATTTT. It specifies CASSVGGDPTDTQYF.

The chain carries TRBV5-5 and TRBJ2-7, with 9 bases aligning to TRBD1. V shed 4 bases, J shed 5 bases, and the junction held 7 bases outside the gene matches. Per the germline V gene, CDR1 is SGHKS and CDR2 is YYEKEE (reference sequence). CDR3 length: 14 residues. In nucleotides, the CDR3 is TGTGCCAGCAGCGCCCGGGACAGGGCCCACGAGCAGTACTTC. The encoded protein is CASSARDRAHEQYF.

This sequence joins TRBV9 and TRBJ2-3; tentatively, D is TRBD1 (6 bases). Trimming cost V 4 bases and J 0 bases, with 27 bases left between them. CDR1 is SGDLS, CDR2 YYNGEE, per germline. The CDR3 consists of 20 residues. The CDR3 region is CASSPAQTSGQISSTDTQYF. For the CDR3, the DNA is TGTGCCAGCAGCCCAGCCCAGACCTCCGGACAGATATCTAGCACAGATACGCAGTATTTT.

This clone has just one count. This chain uses TRBV7-2 with TRBJ1-2; D is ambiguous. The CDR3 is made up of 14 amino acids. CDR1 is SGHTA, CDR2 FQGNSA, per germline. V was clipped by 1 base and J by 7 bases, with 13 bases between them. CDR3 residues: CASSLDRGKSGYTF. CDR3 nucleotide sequence: TGTGCCAGCAGCTTAGATCGGGGAAAGAGTGGCTACACCTTC.

This clone was observed a single time. This chain uses TRBV6-1 with TRBJ2-7; D remains unclear. CDR3 length: 13 residues. CDR1 and CDR2 (germline): MNHNS, SASEGT. Between the trimmed V and J ends, which lost 3 bases and 5 bases, there was a span of 11 bases. The CDR3 sequence is CASSDGPGDEQYF. CDR3 DNA sequence: TGTGCCAGCAGTGATGGGCCTGGCGACGAGCAGTACTTC.

The rearrangement links TRBV20-1 to TRBJ1-6; D uncertain. Trimming pared 3 bases from V and 9 bases from J, leaving 6 bases between. This CDR3 is 11 amino acids long. The germline V gene encodes CDR1 DFQATT and CDR2 SNEGSKA (reference sequence). The CDR3 region has the DNA TGCAGTGCTAGGTGGGGTTCACCCCTCCACTTT. This encodes CSARWGSPLHF.

This sequence joins TRBV5-1 and TRBJ1-2; D is possibly TRBD1 (6 bases). Germline loops: CDR1 SGHRS, CDR2 YFSETQ. This CDR3 is 13 amino acids long. Trimming took off 0 bases at V and 4 bases at J, with 7 bases between the two ends. The CDR3 DNA reads as TGCGCCAGCAGCTTGGAGGACAGCTATGGCTACACCTTC. It is translated as CASSLEDSYGYTF.

The gene calls are TRBV7-9 and TRBJ2-7, with 9 bases that match TRBD2. V gave up 1 base and J gave up 2 bases; unmatched junction bases: 3. CDR3 length equals 15 residues. Germline V gene sequence: CDR1 SEHNR, CDR2 FQNEAQ (reference sequence). CDR3 sequence (DNA): TGTGCCAGCAGCTTAGGGGGCGGGGGGGCCTACGAGCAGTACTTC. It translates to CASSLGGGGAYEQYF.

This clone has more than one count but fewer than ten. The genes are TRBV6-1 and TRBJ2-3, with D hard to call. The CDR3 is 13 residues long. CDR1 and CDR2 from the germline V gene are MNHNS and SASEGT. V lost 4 bases and J 3 bases, leaving 8 bases between the germline ends. The DNA of the CDR3 is TGTGCCAGCAGTGTACCGGGTACAGATACGCAGTATTTT. This sequence encodes CASSVPGTDTQYF.

The CDR3 protein is CASSEQLVNSPLHF. CDR3 coding DNA: TGTGCCAGCAGTGAACAATTGGTCAATTCACCCCTCCACTTT. The rearrangement uses TRBV6-1 and TRBJ1-6; D is ambiguous. CDR1 and CDR2 from the germline V gene are MNHNS and SASEGT. This CDR3 region has 14 residues. V lost 2 bases to trimming and J lost 7 bases, with 9 bases between them.

The gene calls are TRBV2 and TRBJ2-7; D not resolved. In germline, CDR1 is SNHLY, CDR2 FYNNEI. The CDR3 has 12 amino acids. V shed 4 bases and J shed 3 bases, with 7 bases lying between them. In nucleotides, the CDR3 is TGTGCCAGCAGTGTACAGAGCTACGAGCAGTACTTC. It is translated as CASSVQSYEQYF.

The rearrangement uses TRBV7-9 and TRBJ1-2; 10 bases agree with TRBD1. From germline, CDR1 is SEHNR and CDR2 FQNEAQ (reference sequence). Trimming at V came to 5 bases and at J to 4 bases, leaving 10 bases not matched to a gene. The CDR3 runs to 16 residues. This CDR3 reads CASSLGQGVEGYGYTF. The CDR3 DNA reads as TGTGCCAGCAGCCTCGGACAGGGGGTAGAGGGCTATGGCTACACCTTC.

V and J are TRBV14 and TRBJ1-1; no definite D call. The CDR3 runs to 13 residues. Germline V gene sequence: CDR1 SGHDN, CDR2 FVKESK. Trimming pared 4 bases from V and 1 base from J, leaving 7 bases between. CDR3: CASSLKRNTEAFF. Written as DNA, the CDR3 is TGTGCCAGCAGCCTAAAGAGGAACACTGAAGCTTTCTTT.

The CDR3 sequence is CASSEWTRRPTNEKLFF. For the CDR3, the DNA is TGTGCCAGCAGTGAGTGGACTCGCAGGCCAACTAATGAAAAACTGTTTTTT. The chain carries TRBV2 and TRBJ1-4; D is undetermined. Germline V gene lookup returns CDR1 SNHLY and CDR2 FYNNEI. Trimming removed 3 bases at V and 0 bases at J, with 14 bases between. The CDR3 is made up of 17 amino acids.

The chain joins TRBV7-9 to TRBJ2-5; D may be TRBD2 (6 bases). CDR1 and CDR2 from the germline V gene are SEHNR and FQNEAQ (reference sequence). Trimming cost V 2 bases and J 4 bases, with 14 bases left between them. CDR3 length: 15 amino acids. CDR3 region: CASSLSQGLLETQYF. The CDR3, as DNA: TGTGCCAGCAGCTTATCCCAGGGACTTTTAGAGACCCAGTACTTC. Based on the CDR3 plus reference TRBV7-9 and TRBJ2-5, the full variable domain is DTGVSQNPRHKITKRGQNVTFRCDPISEHNRLYWYRQTLGQGPEFLTYFQNEAQLEKSRLLSDRFSAERPKGSFSTLEIQRTEQGDSAMYLCASSLSQGLLETQYFGPGTRLLVL.

In its sample, this clone was seen once. V is TRBV4-1 and J is TRBJ1-5; 8 bases are a match to TRBD1. The length of the CDR3 is 15 residues. The V gene end was trimmed by 3 bases and the J gene end by 6 bases; junction bases not matched to a gene: 7. CDR1 is MGHRA and CDR2 is YSYEKL in the germline V gene. CDR3 sequence: CASSQTGVSGQPQHF. CDR3 nucleotides: TGCGCCAGCAGCCAGACAGGGGTGAGCGGTCAGCCCCAGCATTTT.

The chain recombines TRBV10-3 with TRBJ1-5; possibly TRBD1 for D (5 bases). From germline, CDR1 is ENHRY and CDR2 SYGVKD. Trimming took 4 bases from V and 7 from J, leaving 11 bases between them. The CDR3 has 13 residues. CDR3: CAISVEAGQPQHF. CDR3 DNA: TGTGCCATCAGTGTCGAGGCAGGGCAGCCCCAGCATTTT.

V gene TRBV7-9 combines with J gene TRBJ2-2, with D uncertain. Between the trimmed V and J ends, which lost 6 bases and 1 base, there was a span of 15 bases. This CDR3 spans 16 amino acids. Germline assignment: CDR1 SEHNR and CDR2 FQNEAQ (reference sequence). The CDR3 region is CASSFSRGLNTGELFF. The CDR3 bases are TGTGCCAGCAGTTTTTCGAGAGGCTTGAACACCGGGGAGCTGTTTTTT.

This chain joins TRBV2 and TRBJ2-3; 12 bases line up with TRBD2. The germline V gene encodes CDR1 SNHLY and CDR2 FYNNEI. This CDR3 has 15 residues. The V gene end was trimmed by 7 bases and the J gene end by 2 bases; junction bases not matched to a gene: 4. CDR3 region: CASTLAGGNTDTQYF. The CDR3 DNA follows: TGTGCCAGCACTCTAGCGGGGGGGAACACAGATACGCAGTATTTT.